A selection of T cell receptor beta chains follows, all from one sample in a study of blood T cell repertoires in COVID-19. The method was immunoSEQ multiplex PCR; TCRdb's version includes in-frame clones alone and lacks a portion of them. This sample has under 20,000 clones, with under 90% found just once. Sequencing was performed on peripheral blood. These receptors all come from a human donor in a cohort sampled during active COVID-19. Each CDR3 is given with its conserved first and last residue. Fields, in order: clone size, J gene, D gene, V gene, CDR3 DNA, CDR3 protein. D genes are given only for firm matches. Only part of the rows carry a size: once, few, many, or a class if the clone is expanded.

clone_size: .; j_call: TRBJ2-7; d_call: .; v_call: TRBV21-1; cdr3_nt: TGTGCCAGCAGCAACCGGGACAGGGTCCCGAGTAGGTCCTACGAGCAGTACTTC; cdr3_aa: CASSNRDRVPSRSYEQYF
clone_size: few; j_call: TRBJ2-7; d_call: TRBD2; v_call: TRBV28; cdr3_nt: TGTGCCACTTCCGGGACTACCATTCCCTACGAGCAGTACTTC; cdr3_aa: CATSGTTIPYEQYF
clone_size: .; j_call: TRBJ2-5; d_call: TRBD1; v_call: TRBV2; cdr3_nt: TGTGCCAGCAGTCAGGACAGGGGGAAAGAGACCCAGTACTTC; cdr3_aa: CASSQDRGKETQYF
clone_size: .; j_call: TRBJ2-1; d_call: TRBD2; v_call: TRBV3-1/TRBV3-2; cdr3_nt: TGTGCCAGCAGCCAAGGGTCCTACTCTAGCGGGAGGTGGGACAATGAGCAGTTCTTC; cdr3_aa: CASSQGSYSSGRWDNEQFF
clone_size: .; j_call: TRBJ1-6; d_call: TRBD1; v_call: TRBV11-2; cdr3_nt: TGTGCCAGCAGCCCAGGGGGTTCACCCCTCCACTTT; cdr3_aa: CASSPGGSPLHF
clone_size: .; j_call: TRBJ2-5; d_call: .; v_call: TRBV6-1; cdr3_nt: TGTGCCAGCAGTGATATGCCGGGAGTCCAAACAGAGACCCAGTACTTC; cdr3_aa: CASSDMPGVQTETQYF
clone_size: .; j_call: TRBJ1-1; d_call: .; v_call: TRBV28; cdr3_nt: TGTGCCAGCAGTTTCTTCGGGGGGGGTAACACTGAAGCTTTCTTT; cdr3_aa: CASSFFGGGNTEAFF
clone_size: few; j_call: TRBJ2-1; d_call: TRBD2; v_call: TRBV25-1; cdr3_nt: TGTGCCAGCAGCTTAGCGGGAGATAACAATGAGCAGTTCTTC; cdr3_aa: CASSLAGDNNEQFF
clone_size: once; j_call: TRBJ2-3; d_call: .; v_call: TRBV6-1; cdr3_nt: TGTGCCAGCAGTGAACGGGGGTTAGGTACAGATACGCAGTATTTT; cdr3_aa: CASSERGLGTDTQYF
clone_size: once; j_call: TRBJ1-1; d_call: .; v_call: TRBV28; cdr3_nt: TGTGCCAGCACCTCCGAGGGACATCCGTCGGGGAACACTGAAGCTTTCTTT; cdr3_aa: CASTSEGHPSGNTEAFF
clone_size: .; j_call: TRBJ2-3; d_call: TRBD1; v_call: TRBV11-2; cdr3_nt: TGTGCCACGACAGGGAGCACAGATACGCAGTATTTT; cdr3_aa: CATTGSTDTQYF
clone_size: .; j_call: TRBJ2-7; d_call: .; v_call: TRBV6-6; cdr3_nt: TGTGCCAGCAGTTGGGTGGGTGAGAGGTACGAGCAGTACTTC; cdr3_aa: CASSWVGERYEQYF
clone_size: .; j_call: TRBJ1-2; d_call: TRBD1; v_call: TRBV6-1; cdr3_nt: TGTGCCAGCAGTGAGAACCAGGGGGGTGGCTACACCTTC; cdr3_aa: CASSENQGGGYTF
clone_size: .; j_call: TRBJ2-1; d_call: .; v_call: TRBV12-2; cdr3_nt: TGTGCAAGTCGCTTAGCGTGGTGGCTAGCGGGAGTGTACAATGAGCAGTTCTTC; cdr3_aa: CASRLAWWLAGVYNEQFF
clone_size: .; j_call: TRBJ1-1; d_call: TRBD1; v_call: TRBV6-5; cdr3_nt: TGTGCCAGCAGTTACTCGCTGGGACAGCCTTACACTGAAGCTTTCTTT; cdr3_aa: CASSYSLGQPYTEAFF
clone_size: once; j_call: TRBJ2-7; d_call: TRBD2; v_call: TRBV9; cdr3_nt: TGTGCCAGCAGTCGCACCGGGACTAGCTCTTACGAGCAGTACTTC; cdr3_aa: CASSRTGTSSYEQYF
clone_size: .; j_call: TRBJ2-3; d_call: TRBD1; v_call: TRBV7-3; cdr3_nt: TGTGCCAGCAGGAGCACAGGGGCCACAGATACGCAGTATTTT; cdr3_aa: CASRSTGATDTQYF
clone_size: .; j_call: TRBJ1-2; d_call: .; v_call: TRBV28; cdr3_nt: TGTGCCAGCACCGTAGAGGACAGAGCTAACTATGGCTACACCTTC; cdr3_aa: CASTVEDRANYGYTF
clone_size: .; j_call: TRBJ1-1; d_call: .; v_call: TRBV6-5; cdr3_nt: TGTGCCAGCAGTTCTACCGGTACTGAAGCTTTCTTT; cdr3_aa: CASSSTGTEAFF
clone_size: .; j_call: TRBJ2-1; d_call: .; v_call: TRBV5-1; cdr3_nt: TGCGCCAGCAGTCCTGAAACTTACAATGAGCAGTTCTTC; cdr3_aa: CASSPETYNEQFF
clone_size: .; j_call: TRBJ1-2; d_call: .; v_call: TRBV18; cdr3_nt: TGTGCCAGCTCACCGGGACTCTATGGCTACACCTTC; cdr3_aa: CASSPGLYGYTF
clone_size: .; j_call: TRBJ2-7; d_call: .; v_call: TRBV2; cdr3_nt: TGTGCCAGCAGTGGGGCGCGAGCACAGTACTTC; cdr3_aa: CASSGARAQYF
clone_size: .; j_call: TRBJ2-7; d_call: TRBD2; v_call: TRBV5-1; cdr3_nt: TGCGCCAGCAGCTTGGGACCCGGACTAGCGGGGGACTACGAGCAGTACTTC; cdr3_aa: CASSLGPGLAGDYEQYF
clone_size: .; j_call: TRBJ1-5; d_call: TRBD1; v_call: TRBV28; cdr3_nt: TGTGCCAGCAGTTGGACAGGGGAGGTCAATCAGCCCCAGCATTTT; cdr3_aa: CASSWTGEVNQPQHF
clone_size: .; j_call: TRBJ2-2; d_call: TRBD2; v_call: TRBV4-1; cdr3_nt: TGCGCCAGCAGCCAACAACCTGGAGCGGGAGTCGGCACCGGGGAGCTGTTTTTT; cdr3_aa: CASSQQPGAGVGTGELFF
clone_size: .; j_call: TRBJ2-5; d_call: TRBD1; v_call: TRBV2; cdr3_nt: TGTGCCAGCAGCCTCAAGACAGGGATCAGCCAAGAGACCCAGTACTTC; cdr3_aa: CASSLKTGISQETQYF
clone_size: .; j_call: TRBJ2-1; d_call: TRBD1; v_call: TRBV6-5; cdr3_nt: TGTGCCAGCGGGACAGGGGTCTACAATGAGCAGTTCTTC; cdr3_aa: CASGTGVYNEQFF
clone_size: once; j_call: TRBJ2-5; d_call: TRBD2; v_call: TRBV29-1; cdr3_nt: TGCAGCGTTACCGGGGGGGGCACTCAAGAGACCCAGTACTTC; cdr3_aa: CSVTGGGTQETQYF
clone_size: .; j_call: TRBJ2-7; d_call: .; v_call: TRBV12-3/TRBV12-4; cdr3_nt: TGTGCCAGCAGTTCCCAAAGAGGCGAGCAGTACTTC; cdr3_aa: CASSSQRGEQYF
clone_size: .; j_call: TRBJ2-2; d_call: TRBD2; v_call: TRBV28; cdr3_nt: TGTGCCAGCACTGGGGGGGTAACCGGGGAGCTGTTTTTT; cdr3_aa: CASTGGVTGELFF
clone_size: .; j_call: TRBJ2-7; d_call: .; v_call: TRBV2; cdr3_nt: TGTGCCAGCAGTTACGGGAACTACGAGCAGTACTTC; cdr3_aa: CASSYGNYEQYF
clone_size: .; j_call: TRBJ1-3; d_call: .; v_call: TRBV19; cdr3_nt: TGTGCCAGTAGTCTCAGGGAAAGGAGCTCTGGAAACACCATATATTTT; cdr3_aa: CASSLRERSSGNTIYF
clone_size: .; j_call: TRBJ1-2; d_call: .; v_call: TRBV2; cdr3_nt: TGTGCCAGCGGAGAAAACGGCTATGGCTACACCTTC; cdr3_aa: CASGENGYGYTF
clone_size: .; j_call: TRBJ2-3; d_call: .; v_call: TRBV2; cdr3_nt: TGTGCCAGCAGTTCAGACAGGTGGATCACAGATACGCAGTATTTT; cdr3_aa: CASSSDRWITDTQYF
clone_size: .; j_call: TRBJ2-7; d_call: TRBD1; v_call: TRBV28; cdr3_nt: TGTGCCAGCCAGGGACAGTATTCCTACGAGCAGTACTTC; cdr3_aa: CASQGQYSYEQYF
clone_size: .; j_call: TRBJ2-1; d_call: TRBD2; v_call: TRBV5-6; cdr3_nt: TGTGCCAGCAGCTTGGGCGGGAGAGGCTCCTACAATGAGCAGTTCTTC; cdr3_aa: CASSLGGRGSYNEQFF
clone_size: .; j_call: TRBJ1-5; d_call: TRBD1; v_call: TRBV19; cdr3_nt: TGTGCCAGTAGTATCTTTCGGGACAGGAACAATCAGCCCCAGCATTTT; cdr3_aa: CASSIFRDRNNQPQHF
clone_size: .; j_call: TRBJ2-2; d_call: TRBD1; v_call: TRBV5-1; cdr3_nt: TGCGCCAGCAGCTTGAGGACAGGGGGCGACGCCGGGGAGCTGTTTTTT; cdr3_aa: CASSLRTGGDAGELFF
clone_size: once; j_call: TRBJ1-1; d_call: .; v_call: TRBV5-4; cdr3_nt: TGTGCCAGCAGCTCCCCGGACAGATTTAACACTGAAGCTTTCTTT; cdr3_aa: CASSSPDRFNTEAFF
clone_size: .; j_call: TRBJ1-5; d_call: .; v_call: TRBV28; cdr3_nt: TGTGCCAGCAGTTTCGAGGGATGGAGGCAGCCCCAGCATTTT; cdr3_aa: CASSFEGWRQPQHF
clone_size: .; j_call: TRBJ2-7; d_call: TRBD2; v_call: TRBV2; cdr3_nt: TGTGCCAGCAGTGTTACCGGGACTAGCACATACGAGCAGTACTTC; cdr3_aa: CASSVTGTSTYEQYF
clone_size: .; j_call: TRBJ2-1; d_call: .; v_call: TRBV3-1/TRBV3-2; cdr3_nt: TGTGCCAGCAGCCAAGAGAGCGTAGAGCAGTTCTTC; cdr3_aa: CASSQESVEQFF
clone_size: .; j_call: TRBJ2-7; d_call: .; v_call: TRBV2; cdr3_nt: TGTGCCAGCAATGCTAGGTACTCCTACGAGCAGTACTTC; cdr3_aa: CASNARYSYEQYF
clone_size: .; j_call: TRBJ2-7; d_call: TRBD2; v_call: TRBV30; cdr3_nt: TGTGCCTGGAGGAGCGGACTAGCAGCCTACGAGCAGTACTTC; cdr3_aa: CAWRSGLAAYEQYF
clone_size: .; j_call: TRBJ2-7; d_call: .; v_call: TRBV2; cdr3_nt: TGTGCCAGCAGAGACAACAGTGATAGTTACGAGCAGTACTTC; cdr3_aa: CASRDNSDSYEQYF
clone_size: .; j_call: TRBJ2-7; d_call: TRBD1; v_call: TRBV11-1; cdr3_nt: TGTGCCAGCAGCTCAGACAGGGTTTTTTTCTCCTACGAGCAGTACTTC; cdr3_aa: CASSSDRVFFSYEQYF
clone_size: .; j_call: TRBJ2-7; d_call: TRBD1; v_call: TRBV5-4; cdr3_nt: TGTGCCAGCAGCCTCGACAGGGTGGTGCGCGAGCAGTACTTC; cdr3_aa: CASSLDRVVREQYF
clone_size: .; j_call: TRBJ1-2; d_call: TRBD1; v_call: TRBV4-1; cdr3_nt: TGCGCCAGCAGCCAAGGTGACAGGGGATATGGCTACACCTTC; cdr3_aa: CASSQGDRGYGYTF
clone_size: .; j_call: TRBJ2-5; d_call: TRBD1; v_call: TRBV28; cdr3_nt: TGTGCCAGCAGTATCCGACAGGGGATTAAAGAGACCCAGTACTTC; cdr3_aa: CASSIRQGIKETQYF
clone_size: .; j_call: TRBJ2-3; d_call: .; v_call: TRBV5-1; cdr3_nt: TGCGCCAGCAAACTGGAGGGCTCAGATACGCAGTATTTT; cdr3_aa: CASKLEGSDTQYF
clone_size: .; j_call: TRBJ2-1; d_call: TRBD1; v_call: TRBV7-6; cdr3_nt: TGTGCCAGCAGCCCATTACCAGGGGGTGGGATGAATGAGCAGTTCTTC; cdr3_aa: CASSPLPGGGMNEQFF
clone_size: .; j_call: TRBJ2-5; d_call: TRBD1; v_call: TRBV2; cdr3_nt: TGTGCCAGCAGCAAACAGGGGGCGAAAGGGGAGACCCAGTACTTC; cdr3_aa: CASSKQGAKGETQYF
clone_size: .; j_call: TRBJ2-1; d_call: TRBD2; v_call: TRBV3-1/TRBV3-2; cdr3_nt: TGTGCCAGCAGCCTAGCGGGAGCCCTGGGGAATGAGCAGTTCTTC; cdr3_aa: CASSLAGALGNEQFF